The present T cell receptor (beta chain) was sequenced within a study of OX40 agonist ivuxolimab in advanced cancers. Study at large: All patients had ivuxolimab intravenously every 2 weeks at 0.01 to 10 mg/kg. Of the participants, around 39% had some prior anti-PD-1, anti-PD-L1 or anti-CTLA-4 therapy, which was allowed.

Overall study results and limits: In the 0.1 to 3.0 mg/kg range, CD4+ and CD8+ blood T cells had expanded clonally by week 6. The work left the antigen specificity of expanded peripheral T cells undetermined.

TCRdb's table, derived via immunoSEQ multiplex PCR, lists solely in-frame clones and lacks some. The table has roughly 17,000 clones, roughly 87% seen once; the top ten hold roughly 23%. For this clone: Its antigen is not known.

The TCR comes from an adult with an advanced solid tumor such as melanoma, head and neck, liver or kidney cancer. The input for sequencing was CD4+ or CD8+ T cells sorted from blood, taken in a trial of the OX40 agonist ivuxolimab.

The DNA for the CDR3 is TGTGCCAGCAGTTCAACAGGGGGCGATGGCTACACCTTC. It yields the protein CASSSTGGDGYTF. The chain joins TRBV6-5 to TRBJ1-2; TRBD1 matches at 9 bases. J gave up 6 bases and V 4 bases, and 3 bases lay outside the gene matches. This CDR3 comprises 13 residues. CDR1 and CDR2 (germline): MNHEY, SVGAGI.